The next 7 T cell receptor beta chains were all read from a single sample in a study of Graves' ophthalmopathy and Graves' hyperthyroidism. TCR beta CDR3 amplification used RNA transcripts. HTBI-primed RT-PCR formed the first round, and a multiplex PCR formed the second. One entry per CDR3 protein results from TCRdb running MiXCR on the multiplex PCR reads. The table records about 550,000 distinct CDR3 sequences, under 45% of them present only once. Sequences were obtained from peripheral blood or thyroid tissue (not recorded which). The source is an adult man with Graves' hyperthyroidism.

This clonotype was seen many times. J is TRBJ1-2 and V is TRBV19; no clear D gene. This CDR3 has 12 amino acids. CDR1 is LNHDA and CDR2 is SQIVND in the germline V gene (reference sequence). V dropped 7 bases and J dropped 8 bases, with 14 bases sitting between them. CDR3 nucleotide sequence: TGTGCCAGTAAAGGGTGGGGTCAGGGCTACACCTTC. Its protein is CASKGWGQGYTF.

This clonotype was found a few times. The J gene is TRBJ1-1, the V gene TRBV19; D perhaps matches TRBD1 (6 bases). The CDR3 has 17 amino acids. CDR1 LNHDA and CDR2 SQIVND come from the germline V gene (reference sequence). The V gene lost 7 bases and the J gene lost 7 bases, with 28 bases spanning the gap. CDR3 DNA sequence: TGTGCCAGTACCTCCGAATATGGGGGGCGCATCTCCTTTGAAGCTTTCTTT. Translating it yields CASTSEYGGRISFEAFF. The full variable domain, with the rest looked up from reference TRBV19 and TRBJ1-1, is DGGITQSPKYLFRKEGQNVTLSCEQNLNHDAMYWYRQDPGQGLRLIYYSQIVNDFQKGDIAEGYSVSREKKESFPLTVTSAQKNPTAFYLCASTSEYGGRISFEAFFGQGTRLTVV.

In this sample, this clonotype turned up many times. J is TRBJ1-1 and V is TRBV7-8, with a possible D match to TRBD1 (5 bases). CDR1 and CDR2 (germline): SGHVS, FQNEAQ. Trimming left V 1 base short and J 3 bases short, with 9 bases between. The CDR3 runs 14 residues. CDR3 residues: CASSLGDFDTEAFF. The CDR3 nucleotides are TGTGCCAGCAGCTTAGGGGACTTCGACACTGAAGCTTTCTTT.

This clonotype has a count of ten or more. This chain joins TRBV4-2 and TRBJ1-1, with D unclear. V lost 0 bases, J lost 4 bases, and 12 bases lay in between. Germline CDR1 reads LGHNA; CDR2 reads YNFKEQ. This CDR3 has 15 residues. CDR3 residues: CASSQELDSSTEAFF. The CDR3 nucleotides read TGTGCCAGCAGCCAAGAGCTGGATTCGAGCACTGAAGCTTTCTTT.

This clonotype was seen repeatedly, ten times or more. The CDR3 sequence: CASSQDPGITEAFF. CDR3 bases: TGCGCCAGCAGCCAAGATCCAGGTATCACTGAAGCTTTCTTT. This chain uses TRBV4-1 with TRBJ1-1; D uncertain. The germline gives CDR1 MGHRA, CDR2 YSYEKL. The CDR3 spans 14 residues. V dropped 0 bases and J dropped 4 bases, with 9 bases sitting between them.

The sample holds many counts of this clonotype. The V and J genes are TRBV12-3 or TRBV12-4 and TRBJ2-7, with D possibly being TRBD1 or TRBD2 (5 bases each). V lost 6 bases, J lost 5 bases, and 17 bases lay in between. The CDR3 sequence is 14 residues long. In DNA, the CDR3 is TGTGCCAGCAGCCGGACACCGCGGGTAGACGAGCAGTACTTC. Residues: CASSRTPRVDEQYF.

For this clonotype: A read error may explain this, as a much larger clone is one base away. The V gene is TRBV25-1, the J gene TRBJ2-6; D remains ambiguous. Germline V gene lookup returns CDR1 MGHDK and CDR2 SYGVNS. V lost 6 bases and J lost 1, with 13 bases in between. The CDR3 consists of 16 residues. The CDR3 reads CASSARLFSGANVLTF. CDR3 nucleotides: TGTGCCAGCAGCGCCCGCCTTTTTTCTGGGGCCAACGTCCTGACTTTC. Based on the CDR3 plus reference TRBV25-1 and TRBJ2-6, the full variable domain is EADIYQTPRYLVIGTGKKITLECSQTMGHDKMYWYQQDPGMELHLIHYSYGVNSTEKGDLSSESTVSRIRTEHFPLTLESARPSHTSQYLCASSARLFSGANVLTFGAGSRLTVL.